Reported below is one T cell receptor beta chain. The antigen remains undetermined. TCRdb's copy holds only in-frame clones and misses some; the assay was immunoSEQ multiplex PCR. The repertoire holds under 150,000 clones, around 90% seen once, with more than 7.5% in the top ten. This sample was taken from a study of T cell responses to AZD1222 COVID-19 vaccine. Study-level points and caveats: Repertoire sampling was restricted to post-peak T cell response timepoints. Donors skewed white British and female; clonal diversity was possibly underestimated. Nearly half of spike-specific TCRs reportedly go after variant regions that carry no mutations.

This CDR3 contains 16 residues. Germline lookup yields CDR1 SGHRS and CDR2 YFSETQ. V lost 0 bases and J 0 bases, leaving 13 bases between the germline ends. Sequencing used peripheral blood, obtained on day 0 of AZD1222 vaccination. The clonotype comes from an adult in good health. V usage is TRBV5-1 and J usage is TRBJ2-7; possible D gene TRBD2, 6 bases. Written as DNA, the CDR3 is TGCGCCAGCAGCTTGGCAGGCGGGGCTAGCTCCTACGAGCAGTACTTC. Protein sequence: CASSLAGGASSYEQYF.